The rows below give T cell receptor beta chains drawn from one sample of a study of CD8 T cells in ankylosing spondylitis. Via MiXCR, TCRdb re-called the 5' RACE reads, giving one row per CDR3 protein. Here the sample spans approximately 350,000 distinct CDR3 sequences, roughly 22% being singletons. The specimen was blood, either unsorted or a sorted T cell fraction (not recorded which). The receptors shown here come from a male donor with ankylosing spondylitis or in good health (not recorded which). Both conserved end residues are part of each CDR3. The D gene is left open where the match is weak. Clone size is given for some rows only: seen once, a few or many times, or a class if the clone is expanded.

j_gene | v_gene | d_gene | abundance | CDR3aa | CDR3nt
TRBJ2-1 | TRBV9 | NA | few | CASSVRVSGYNEQFF | TGTGCCAGCAGCGTAAGGGTTAGCGGATACAATGAGCAGTTCTTC
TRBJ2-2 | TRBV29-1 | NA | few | CSAKGGTGELFF | TGCAGCGCAAAAGGGGGGACCGGGGAGCTGTTTTTT
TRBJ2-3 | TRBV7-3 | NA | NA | CASSFTGLWTDTQYF | TGTGCCAGCAGCTTCACAGGATTATGGACAGATACGCAGTATTTT
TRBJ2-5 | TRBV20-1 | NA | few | CSARVETQYF | TGCAGTGCTAGAGTAGAGACCCAGTACTTC
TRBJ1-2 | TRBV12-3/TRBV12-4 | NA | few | CASSLSGVQGYTF | TGTGCCAGCAGCCTGAGTGGGGTGCAGGGCTACACCTTC
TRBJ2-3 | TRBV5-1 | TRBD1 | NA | CASSVGQGVGTDTQYF | TGCGCCAGCAGCGTTGGACAGGGGGTCGGCACAGATACGCAGTATTTT
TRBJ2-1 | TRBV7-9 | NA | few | CASSFPAGGYNEQFF | TGTGCCAGCAGCTTCCCTGCAGGTGGTTACAATGAGCAGTTCTTC
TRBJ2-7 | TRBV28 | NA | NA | CASSVGQGRYEQYF | TGTGCCAGCAGTGTGGGACAAGGCCGCTACGAGCAGTACTTC
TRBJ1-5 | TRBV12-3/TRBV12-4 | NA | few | CASSSPIGGQPQHF | TGTGCCAGCAGTTCCCCGATTGGGGGCCAGCCCCAGCATTTT
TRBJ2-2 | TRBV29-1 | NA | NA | CSVRDAHTGKLFF | TGCAGCGTCCGGGACGCGCACACCGGGAAGCTGTTTTTT
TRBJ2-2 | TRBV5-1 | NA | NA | CASSLKQGSPTGELFF | TGCGCCAGCAGCTTAAAGCAGGGGTCGCCCACCGGGGAGCTGTTTTTT
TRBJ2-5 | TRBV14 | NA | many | CASSQVVWETQYF | TGTGCCAGCAGCCAAGTCGTGTGGGAGACCCAGTACTTC
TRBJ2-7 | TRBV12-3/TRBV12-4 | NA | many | CASSPGAPYEQYF | TGTGCCAGCAGCCCCGGGGCCCCCTACGAGCAGTACTTC
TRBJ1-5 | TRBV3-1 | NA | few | CASSHGQGYNQPQHF | TGTGCCAGCAGCCATGGTCAGGGGTACAATCAGCCCCAGCATTTT
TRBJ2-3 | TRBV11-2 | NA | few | CASSDGVASTDTQYF | TGTGCCAGCAGCGATGGGGTGGCTAGCACAGATACGCAGTATTTT
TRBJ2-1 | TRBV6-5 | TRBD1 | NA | CASRQGDNEQFF | TGTGCCAGCAGACAGGGGGACAATGAGCAGTTCTTC
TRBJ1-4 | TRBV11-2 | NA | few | CASSLEAEFNEKLFF | TGTGCCAGCAGCTTAGAGGCAGAGTTCAATGAAAAACTGTTTTTT
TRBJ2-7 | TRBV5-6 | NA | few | CASSWADTYEQYF | TGTGCCAGCAGCTGGGCAGACACCTACGAGCAGTACTTC
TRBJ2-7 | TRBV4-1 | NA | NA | CASSPVGLSYEQYF | TGCGCCAGCAGCCCTGTAGGGCTCTCCTACGAGCAGTACTTC
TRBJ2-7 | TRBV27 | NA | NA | CASSPILGEQYF | TGTGCCAGCAGTCCCATATTGGGCGAGCAGTACTTC
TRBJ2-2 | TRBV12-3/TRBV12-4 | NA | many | CASSHTGELFF | TGTGCCAGCAGTCACACCGGGGAGCTGTTTTTT
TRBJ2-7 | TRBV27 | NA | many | CASSQGPVYEQYF | TGTGCCAGCAGTCAAGGACCCGTCTACGAGCAGTACTTC
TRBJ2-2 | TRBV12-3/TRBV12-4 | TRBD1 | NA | CASTPGQGAYTGELFF | TGTGCCAGCACCCCCGGACAGGGGGCCTACACCGGGGAGCTGTTTTTT
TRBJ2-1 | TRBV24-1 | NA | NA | CATSAFWTDEYNEQFF | TGTGCCACCAGTGCCTTTTGGACAGACGAATACAATGAGCAGTTCTTC
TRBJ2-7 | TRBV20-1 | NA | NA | CSARGPEVGGLEQYF | TGCAGTGCTAGGGGGCCTGAAGTTGGGGGCCTCGAGCAGTACTTC
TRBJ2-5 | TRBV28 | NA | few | CASSLAAGRQETQYF | TGTGCCAGCAGTTTAGCAGCAGGGCGGCAAGAGACCCAGTACTTC
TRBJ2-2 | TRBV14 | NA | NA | CAVGSGTGELFF | TGTGCCGTCGGGTCGGGGACCGGGGAGCTGTTTTTT
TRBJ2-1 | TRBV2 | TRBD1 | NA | CASTLDRAAYNEQFF | TGTGCCAGCACCTTAGACAGGGCAGCCTACAATGAGCAGTTCTTC
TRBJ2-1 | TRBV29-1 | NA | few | CSVEDGLLYNEQFF | TGCAGCGTCGAAGACGGATTATTATACAATGAGCAGTTCTTC
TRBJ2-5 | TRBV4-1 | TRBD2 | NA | CASSQETSGVETQYF | TGCGCCAGCAGCCAAGAGACTAGCGGGGTAGAGACCCAGTACTTC
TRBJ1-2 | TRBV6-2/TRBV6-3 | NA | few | CASGLNNYGYTF | TGTGCCAGCGGGTTGAATAACTATGGCTACACCTTC
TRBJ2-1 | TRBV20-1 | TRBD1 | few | CSASGTGTYNEQFF | TGCAGTGCTTCCGGGACAGGGACCTACAATGAGCAGTTCTTC
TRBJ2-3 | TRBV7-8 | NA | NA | CASSLEFRVRGDTQYF | TGTGCCAGCAGCTTAGAATTTAGAGTCCGGGGAGATACGCAGTATTTT
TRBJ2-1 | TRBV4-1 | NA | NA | CASSQGPINNEQFF | TGCGCCAGCAGCCAAGGCCCCATCAACAATGAGCAGTTCTTC
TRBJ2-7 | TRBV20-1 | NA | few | CSAGPTGYSYEQYF | TGCAGTGCTGGACCCACAGGGTACTCCTACGAGCAGTACTTC
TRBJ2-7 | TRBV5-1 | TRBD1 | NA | CASSLWGQTYEQYF | TGCGCCAGCAGCTTGTGGGGACAGACCTACGAGCAGTACTTC
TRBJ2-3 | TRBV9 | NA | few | CASSPQGWDTQYF | TGTGCCAGCAGCCCACAGGGTTGGGATACGCAGTATTTT
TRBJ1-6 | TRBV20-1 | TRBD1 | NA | CSAKRPGTVNNSPLHF | TGCAGTGCTAAAAGGCCCGGGACAGTAAATAATTCACCCCTCCACTTT
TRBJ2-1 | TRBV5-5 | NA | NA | CASSLRSSVDNNEQFF | TGTGCCAGCAGCTTGCGTTCTTCAGTCGATAACAATGAGCAGTTCTTC
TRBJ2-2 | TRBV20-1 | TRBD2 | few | CSARKRGELWELFF | TGCAGTGCTAGAAAGCGGGGGGAACTCTGGGAGCTGTTTTTT
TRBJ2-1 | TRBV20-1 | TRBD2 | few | CSAPGLAGHSYNEQFF | TGCAGTGCCCCCGGTCTAGCGGGGCACTCCTACAATGAGCAGTTCTTC
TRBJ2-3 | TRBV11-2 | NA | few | CASSQQGTDTQYF | TGTGCCAGCAGTCAGCAAGGCACAGATACGCAGTATTTT
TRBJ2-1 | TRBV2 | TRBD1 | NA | CASSPRQGVYEQFF | TGTGCCAGCAGTCCTAGACAGGGCGTCTATGAGCAGTTCTTC
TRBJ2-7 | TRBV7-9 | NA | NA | CASSLADHYEQYF | TGTGCCAGCAGCTTAGCGGATCACTACGAGCAGTACTTC
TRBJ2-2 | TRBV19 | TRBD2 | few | CASKGAGDTGELFF | TGTGCCAGTAAAGGGGCGGGGGACACCGGGGAGCTGTTTTTT
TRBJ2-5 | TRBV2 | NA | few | CASREWVGGQETQYF | TGTGCCAGCAGGGAGTGGGTAGGGGGACAAGAGACCCAGTACTTC
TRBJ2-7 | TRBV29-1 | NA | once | CSVAFGTYEQYF | TGCAGCGTTGCATTCGGGACCTACGAGCAGTACTTC
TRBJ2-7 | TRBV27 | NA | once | CASSSGTAAYEQYF | TGTGCCAGCAGTTCAGGGACTGCTGCATACGAGCAGTACTTC
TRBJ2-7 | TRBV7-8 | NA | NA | CASSLAYGTDSYEQYF | TGTGCCAGCAGCTTAGCGTATGGGACTGATTCCTACGAGCAGTACTTC
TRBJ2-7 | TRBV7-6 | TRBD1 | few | CASSLGTGDEQYF | TGTGCCAGCAGCTTGGGGACAGGCGACGAGCAGTACTTC
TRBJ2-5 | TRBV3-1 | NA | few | CASSDGRGQGTQYF | TGTGCCAGCAGCGACGGACGGGGGCAAGGGACCCAGTACTTC
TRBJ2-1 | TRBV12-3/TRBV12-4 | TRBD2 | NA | CASSGTSPGDEQFF | TGTGCCAGCAGCGGGACTAGCCCTGGGGATGAGCAGTTCTTC
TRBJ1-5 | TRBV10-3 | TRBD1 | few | CAISEPGQAGQPQHF | TGTGCCATCAGTGAGCCAGGACAGGCGGGTCAGCCCCAGCATTTT
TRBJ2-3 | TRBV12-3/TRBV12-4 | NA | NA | CASSYRVGSTDTQYF | TGTGCCAGCAGTTACAGAGTGGGGAGCACAGATACGCAGTATTTT
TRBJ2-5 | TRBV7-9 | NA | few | CASSHRGAQETQYF | TGTGCCAGCAGCCACCGGGGAGCCCAAGAGACCCAGTACTTC
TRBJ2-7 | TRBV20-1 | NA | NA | CSARDVGGGYPYEQYF | TGCAGTGCTAGAGATGTGGGCGGGGGCTACCCCTACGAGCAGTACTTC
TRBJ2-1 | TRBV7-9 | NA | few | CASHPGPAYNEQFF | TGTGCCAGCCACCCCGGGCCAGCCTACAATGAGCAGTTCTTC
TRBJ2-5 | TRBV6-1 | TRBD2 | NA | CASSPSGGGQETQYF | TGTGCCAGCAGCCCGAGCGGGGGCGGCCAAGAGACCCAGTACTTC
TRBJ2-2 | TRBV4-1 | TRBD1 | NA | CASGTGVFGELFF | TGCGCCAGCGGGACAGGGGTTTTCGGGGAGCTGTTTTTT